This TCR beta chain comes out of a study of blood T cell repertoires in COVID-19. Assay used: immunoSEQ multiplex PCR; TCRdb lists only in-frame clones, some missing. Of 60,000 to 75,000 clones listed, approximately 79% are singletons. Germline V CDR1 and CDR2: SEHNR, FQNEAQ (reference sequence). This CDR3 region has 15 residues. V shed 1 base and J 3 bases; nucleotides not matched to a gene: 5. The clonotype originates from a woman aged 50 to 60 with acute or convalescent COVID-19. V is TRBV7-9 and J is TRBJ1-1; 7 bases map to TRBD1. What was sequenced was peripheral blood. CDR3 region: CASSLGSTGDTEAFF. The CDR3 DNA sequence: TGTGCCAGCAGCTTAGGTTCCACAGGGGACACTGAAGCTTTCTTT.